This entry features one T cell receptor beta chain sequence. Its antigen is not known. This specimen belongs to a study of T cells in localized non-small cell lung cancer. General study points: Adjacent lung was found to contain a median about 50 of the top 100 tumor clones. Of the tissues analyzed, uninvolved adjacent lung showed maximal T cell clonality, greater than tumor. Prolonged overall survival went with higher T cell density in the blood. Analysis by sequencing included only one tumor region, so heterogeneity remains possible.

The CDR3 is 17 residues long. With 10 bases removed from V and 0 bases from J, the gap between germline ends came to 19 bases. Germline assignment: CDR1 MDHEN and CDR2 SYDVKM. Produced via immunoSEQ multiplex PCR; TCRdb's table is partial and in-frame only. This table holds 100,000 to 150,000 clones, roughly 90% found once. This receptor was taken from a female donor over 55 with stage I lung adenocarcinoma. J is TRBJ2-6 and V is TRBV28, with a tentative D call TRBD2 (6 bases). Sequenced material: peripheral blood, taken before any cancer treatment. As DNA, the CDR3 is TGTGCCACCATGTCGGGGGTTACGCACTCTGGGGCCAACGTCCTGACTTTC. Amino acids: CATMSGVTHSGANVLTF. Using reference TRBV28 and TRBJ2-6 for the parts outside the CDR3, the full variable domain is DVKVTQSSRYLVKRTGEKVFLECVQDMDHENMFWYRQDPGLGLRLIYFSYDVKMKEKGDIPEGYSVSREKKERFSLILESASTNQTSMYLCATMSGVTHSGANVLTFGAGSRLTVL.